This T cell receptor (beta chain) was recorded in a study of blood T cell repertoires in COVID-19. Across the whole study: Samples came from the United States, Italy and Spain, spanning acute and convalescent COVID-19.

Assay: immunoSEQ multiplex PCR; the TCRdb copy retains only in-frame clones and omits some. The sample consists of 350,000 or so clones, around 90% of them appearing once. The CDR3 length is 13 residues. From germline, CDR1 is MGHRA and CDR2 YSYEKL. V trimming: 5 bases; J trimming: 2 bases; junction bases outside the gene matches: 2. The sample was PBMCs or T cells enriched from blood (not recorded which). The receptor was isolated from a woman aged 30 to 39 who had recovered from COVID-19. V gene TRBV4-1 combines with J gene TRBJ1-2; 7 bases are a match to TRBD1. This CDR3 is CASSWDRNYGYTF. The CDR3 DNA sequence: TGCGCCAGCAGCTGGGACAGAAACTATGGCTACACCTTC.